Listed here is a single TCR beta chain. The sample comes from a study of control samples from healthy donors and cancer patients. Assay: immunoSEQ multiplex PCR; the TCRdb copy retains only in-frame clones and omits some. The profile shows 130,000 or so clones, 70% to 90% of them singletons. This clonotype originated in a man between 50 and 59 years old in good health. Sequenced input: blood.

DNA for the CDR3: TGTGCCAGCAACCCCCAGGGTTGGGAGACCCAGTACTTC. It yields the protein CASNPQGWETQYF. The rearrangement links TRBV5-4 to TRBJ2-5, with D maybe TRBD1 (5 bases). The CDR3 length is 13 residues. Trimming pared 6 bases from V and 5 bases from J, leaving 14 bases between. Germline V gene lookup returns CDR1 SGHNT and CDR2 YYREEE (reference sequence).